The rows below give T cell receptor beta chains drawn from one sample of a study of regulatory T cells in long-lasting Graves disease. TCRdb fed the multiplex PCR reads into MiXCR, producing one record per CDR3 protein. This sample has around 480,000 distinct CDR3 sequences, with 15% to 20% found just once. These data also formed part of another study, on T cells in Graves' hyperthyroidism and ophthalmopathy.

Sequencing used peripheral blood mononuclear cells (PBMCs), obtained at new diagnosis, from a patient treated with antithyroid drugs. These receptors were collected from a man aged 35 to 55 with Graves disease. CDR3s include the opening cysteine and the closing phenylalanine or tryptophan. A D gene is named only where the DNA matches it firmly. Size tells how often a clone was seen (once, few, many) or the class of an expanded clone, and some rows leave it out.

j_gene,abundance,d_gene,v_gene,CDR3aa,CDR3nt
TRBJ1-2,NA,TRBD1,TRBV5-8,CASSVGQGTAYGYTF,TGTGCCAGCAGCGTTGGACAGGGGACGGCCTATGGCTACACCTTC
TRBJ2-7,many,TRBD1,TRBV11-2,CASSLLGQGILSYEQYF,TGTGCCAGCAGCCTCTTGGGACAGGGGATTCTCTCCTACGAGCAGTACTTC
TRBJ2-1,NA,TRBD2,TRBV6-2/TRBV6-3,CASSYFGLAKDEQFF,TGTGCCAGCAGTTACTTCGGACTAGCGAAGGATGAGCAGTTCTTC
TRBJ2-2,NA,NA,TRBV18,CASSPDRVPTGELFF,TGTGCCAGCTCACCGGACAGAGTTCCCACCGGGGAGCTGTTTTTT
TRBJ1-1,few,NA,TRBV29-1,CSVSRTTPNTEAFF,TGCAGCGTATCCAGGACAACCCCGAACACTGAAGCTTTCTTT
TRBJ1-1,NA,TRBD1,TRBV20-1,CSASQGAFTEAFF,TGCAGTGCTAGTCAGGGGGCATTCACTGAAGCTTTCTTT
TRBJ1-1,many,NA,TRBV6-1,CASSEPTLGGNEAFF,TGTGCCAGCAGTGAACCCACCCTGGGGGGTAATGAAGCTTTCTTT
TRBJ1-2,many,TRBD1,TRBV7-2,CASSSRWTGDGYTF,TGTGCCAGCAGCTCAAGGTGGACAGGGGATGGCTACACCTTC
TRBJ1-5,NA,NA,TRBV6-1,CASSEGEATQPQHF,TGTGCCAGCAGTGAAGGCGAGGCGACTCAGCCCCAGCATTTT
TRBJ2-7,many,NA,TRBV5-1,CASSTATVSYEQYF,TGCGCCAGCAGCACCGCGACGGTCTCCTACGAGCAGTACTTC
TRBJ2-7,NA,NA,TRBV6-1,CASTAGTLTYEQYF,TGTGCCAGCACTGCCGGGACACTTACCTACGAGCAGTACTTC
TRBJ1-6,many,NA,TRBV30,CAWSADNNSPLHF,TGTGCCTGGAGCGCGGACAATAATTCACCCCTCCACTTT
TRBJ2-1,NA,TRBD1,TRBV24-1,CATSDPPGQGSYNEQFF,TGTGCCACCAGTGACCCTCCGGGACAGGGATCCTACAATGAGCAGTTCTTC
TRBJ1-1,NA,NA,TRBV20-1,CSARGRAGRRTEAFF,TGCAGTGCTAGGGGGAGGGCAGGGCGGCGGACTGAAGCTTTCTTT
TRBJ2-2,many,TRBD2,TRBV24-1,CATSDREGGNTGELFF,TGTGCCACCAGTGACAGGGAGGGAGGGAACACCGGGGAGCTGTTTTTT
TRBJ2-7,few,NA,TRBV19,CASSIAAGSYEQYF,TGTGCCAGTAGTATTGCGGCAGGGTCCTACGAGCAGTACTTC
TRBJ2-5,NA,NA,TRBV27,CASSTGSETQYF,TGTGCCAGCAGTACAGGCAGTGAGACCCAGTACTTC
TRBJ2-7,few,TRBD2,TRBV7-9,CASSSNAGEGYEQYF,TGTGCCAGCAGCTCTAATGCCGGGGAGGGATACGAGCAGTACTTC
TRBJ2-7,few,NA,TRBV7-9,CASSPGASHEQYF,TGTGCCAGCAGCCCCGGGGCCTCCCACGAGCAGTACTTC
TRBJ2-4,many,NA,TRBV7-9,CASSLWGRAGKNIQYF,TGTGCCAGCAGCTTATGGGGCAGGGCCGGCAAAAACATTCAGTACTTC
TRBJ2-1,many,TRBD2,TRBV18,CASSSLAGGTIYNEQFF,TGTGCCAGCTCATCTCTAGCGGGAGGTACGATCTACAATGAGCAGTTCTTC
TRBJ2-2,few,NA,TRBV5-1,CASSNPTDTGELFF,TGCGCCAGCAGCAACCCGACTGACACCGGGGAGCTGTTTTTT
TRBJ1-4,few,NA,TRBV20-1,CSARERVNEKLFF,TGCAGTGCTCGGGAGAGGGTTAATGAAAAACTGTTTTTT
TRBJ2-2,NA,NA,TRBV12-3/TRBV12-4,CASSTRRAGTGELFF,TGTGCCAGCAGTACCCGCAGGGCGGGGACCGGGGAGCTGTTTTTT
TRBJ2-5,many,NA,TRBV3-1,CASSQSGSLETQYF,TGTGCCAGCAGCCAATCAGGGTCCTTAGAGACCCAGTACTTC
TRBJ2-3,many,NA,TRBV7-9,CASSLSGQSVDTQYF,TGTGCCAGCAGCCTATCGGGGCAGTCGGTGGATACGCAGTATTTT
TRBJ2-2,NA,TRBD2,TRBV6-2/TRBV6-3,CASRPGREIRGELFF,TGTGCCAGCAGACCCGGGCGGGAGATACGCGGGGAGCTGTTTTTT
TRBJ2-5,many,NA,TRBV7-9,CASSPRGRPGWETQYF,TGTGCCAGCAGCCCGCGGGGCCGGCCCGGGTGGGAGACCCAGTACTTC
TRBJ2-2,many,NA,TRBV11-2,CASREQGFAGELFF,TGTGCCAGCAGAGAGCAGGGGTTCGCCGGGGAGCTGTTTTTT
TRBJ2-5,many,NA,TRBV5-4,CASSLRRTQETQYF,TGTGCCAGCAGCCTCCGACGGACCCAAGAGACCCAGTACTTC
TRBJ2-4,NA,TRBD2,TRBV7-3,CASSQRGGSYIQYF,TGTGCCAGCAGCCAAAGGGGCGGGAGCTACATTCAGTACTTC
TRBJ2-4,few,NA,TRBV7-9,CASSSFVLSAKNIQYF,TGTGCCAGCAGCTCATTTGTGTTGTCAGCCAAAAACATTCAGTACTTC
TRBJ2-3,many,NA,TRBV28,CASSFAAGDTQYF,TGTGCCAGCAGTTTCGCGGCGGGGGATACGCAGTATTTT
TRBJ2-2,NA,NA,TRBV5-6,CASSPRGLPGHTGELFF,TGTGCCAGCAGCCCCCGGGGCCTACCAGGGCACACCGGGGAGCTGTTTTTT
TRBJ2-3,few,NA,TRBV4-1,CASSQDPGVRGYTQYF,TGCGCCAGCAGCCAAGATCCGGGAGTCCGGGGTTATACGCAGTATTTT
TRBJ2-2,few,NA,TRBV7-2,CASSLFYRASTGELLF,TGTGCCAGCAGCTTATTCTACAGGGCTAGCACCGGGGAGCTGCTTTTT
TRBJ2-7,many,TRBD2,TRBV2,CASSTSGLSYEQYF,TGTGCCAGCAGTACTAGCGGACTCTCCTACGAGCAGTACTTC
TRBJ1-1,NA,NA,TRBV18,CASSSGGRALNTEAFF,TGTGCCAGCTCCTCCGGGGGCAGGGCGCTGAACACTGAAGCTTTCTTT
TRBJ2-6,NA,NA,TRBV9,CASSGAGSGANVLTF,TGTGCCAGCAGCGGAGCAGGGTCCGGGGCCAACGTCCTGACTTTC
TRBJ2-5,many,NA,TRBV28,CASGGDQEETQYF,TGTGCCAGCGGTGGGGACCAGGAAGAGACCCAGTACTTC